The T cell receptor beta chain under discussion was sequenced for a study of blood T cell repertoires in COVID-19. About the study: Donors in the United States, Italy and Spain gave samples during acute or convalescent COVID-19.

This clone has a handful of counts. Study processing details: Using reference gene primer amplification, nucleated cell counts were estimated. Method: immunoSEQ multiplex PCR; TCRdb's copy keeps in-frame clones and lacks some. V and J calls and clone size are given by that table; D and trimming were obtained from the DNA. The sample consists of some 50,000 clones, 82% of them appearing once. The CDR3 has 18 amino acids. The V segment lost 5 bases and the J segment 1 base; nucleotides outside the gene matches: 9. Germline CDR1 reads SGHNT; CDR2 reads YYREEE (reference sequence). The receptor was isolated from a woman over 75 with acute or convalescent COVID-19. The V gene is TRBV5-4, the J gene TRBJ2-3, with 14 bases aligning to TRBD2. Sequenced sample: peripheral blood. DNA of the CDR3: TGTGCCAGCAGTCCGCAGGGGACTAGCGGGAGTGGCACAGATACGCAGTATTTT. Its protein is CASSPQGTSGSGTDTQYF. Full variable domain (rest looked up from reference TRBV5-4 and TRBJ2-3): ETGVTQSPTHLIKTRGQQVTLRCSSQSGHNTVSWYQQALGQGPQFIFQYYREEENGRGNFPPRFSGLQFPNYSSELNVNALELDDSALYLCASSPQGTSGSGTDTQYFGPGTRLTVL.